This T cell receptor (beta chain) is drawn from a study of blood T cell repertoires in COVID-19. At the level of the study: Researchers got acute and convalescent COVID-19 samples from the United States, Italy and Spain. T cells, B-cell-depleted T cells, or PBMCs supplied cDNA or gDNA.

The CDR3 is 16 amino acids. The V gene's germline CDR1 is ENHRY and CDR2 SYGVKD. V lost 2 bases, J lost 2 bases, and 3 bases stayed unmatched. In the study's own analysis: How many nucleated cells were present was estimated from reference gene primer amplification. The table came from immunoSEQ multiplex PCR; TCRdb's copy has only in-frame clones and leaves some out. The V and J calls and clone size were taken over from that table, and D and trimming were inferred from the DNA. The top ten hold 4.8% of the sample, which has some 100,000 clones, 70% to 90% seen once. The receptor was isolated from an elderly woman with active COVID-19. Input material: peripheral blood. V and J are TRBV10-3 and TRBJ2-3; TRBD2 aligns across 11 bases. CDR3 amino acids: CAISEKTSGITDTQYF. CDR3 nucleotide sequence: TGTGCCATCAGTGAGAAGACTAGCGGGATCACAGATACGCAGTATTTT.